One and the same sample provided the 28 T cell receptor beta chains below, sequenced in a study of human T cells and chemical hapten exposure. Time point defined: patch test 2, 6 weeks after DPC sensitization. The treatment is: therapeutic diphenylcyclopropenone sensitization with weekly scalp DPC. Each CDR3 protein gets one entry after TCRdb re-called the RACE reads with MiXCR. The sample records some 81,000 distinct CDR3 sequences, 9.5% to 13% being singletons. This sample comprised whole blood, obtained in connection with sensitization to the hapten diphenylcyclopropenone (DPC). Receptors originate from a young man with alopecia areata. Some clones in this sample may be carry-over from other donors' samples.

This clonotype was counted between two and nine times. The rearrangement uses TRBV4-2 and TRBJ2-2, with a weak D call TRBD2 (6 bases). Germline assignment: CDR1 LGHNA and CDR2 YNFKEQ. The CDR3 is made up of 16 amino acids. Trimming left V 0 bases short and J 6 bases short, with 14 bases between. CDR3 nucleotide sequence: TGTGCCAGCAGCCAAGAAATCCCGGGACTGTCCGGGGAGCTGTTTTTT. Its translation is CASSQEIPGLSGELFF.

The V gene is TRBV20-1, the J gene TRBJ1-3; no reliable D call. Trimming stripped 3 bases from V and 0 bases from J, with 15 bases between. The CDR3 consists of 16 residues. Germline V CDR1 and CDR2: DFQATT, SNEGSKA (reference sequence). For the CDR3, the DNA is TGCAGTGCTAGGGCTTGGCAGGATATCTCTGGAAACACCATATATTTT. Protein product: CSARAWQDISGNTIYF.

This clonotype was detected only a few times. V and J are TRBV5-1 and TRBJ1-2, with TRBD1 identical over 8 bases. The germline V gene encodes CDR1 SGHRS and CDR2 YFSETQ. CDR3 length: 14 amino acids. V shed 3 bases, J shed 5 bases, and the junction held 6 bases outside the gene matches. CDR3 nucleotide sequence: TGCGCCAGCAGCTGGGGACAGGAGCAATATGGCTACACCTTC. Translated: CASSWGQEQYGYTF.

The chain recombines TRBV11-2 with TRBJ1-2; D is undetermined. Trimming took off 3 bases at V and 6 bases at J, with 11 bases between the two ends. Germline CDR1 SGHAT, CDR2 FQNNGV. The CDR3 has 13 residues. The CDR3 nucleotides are TGTGCCAGCAGCTTTAGATCGGTGGATGGCTACACCTTC. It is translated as CASSFRSVDGYTF.

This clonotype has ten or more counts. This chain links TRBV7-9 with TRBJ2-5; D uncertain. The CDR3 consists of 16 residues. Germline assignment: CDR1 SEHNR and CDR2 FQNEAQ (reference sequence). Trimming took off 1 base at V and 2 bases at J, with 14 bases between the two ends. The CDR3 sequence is CASSLVSLQIQETQYF. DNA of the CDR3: TGTGCCAGCAGCTTAGTTTCGCTGCAGATACAAGAGACCCAGTACTTC.

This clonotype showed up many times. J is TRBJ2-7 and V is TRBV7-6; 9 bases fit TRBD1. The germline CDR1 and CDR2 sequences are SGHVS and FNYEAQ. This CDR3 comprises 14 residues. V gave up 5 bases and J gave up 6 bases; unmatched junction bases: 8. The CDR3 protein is CASSLTGQGREQYF. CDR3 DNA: TGTGCCAGCAGCCTTACGGGACAGGGTCGCGAGCAGTACTTC.

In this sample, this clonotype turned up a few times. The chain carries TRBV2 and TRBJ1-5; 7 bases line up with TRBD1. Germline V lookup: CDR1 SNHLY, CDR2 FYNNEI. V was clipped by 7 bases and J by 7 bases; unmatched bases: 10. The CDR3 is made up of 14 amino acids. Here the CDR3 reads CASTQGGSGQPQHF. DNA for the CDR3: TGTGCCAGCACCCAGGGGGGATCGGGGCAGCCCCAGCATTTT.

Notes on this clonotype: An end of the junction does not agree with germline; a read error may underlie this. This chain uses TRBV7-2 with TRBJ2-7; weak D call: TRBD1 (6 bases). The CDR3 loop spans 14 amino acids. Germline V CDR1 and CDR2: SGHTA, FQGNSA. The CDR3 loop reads CASSLRGYGGMVMF. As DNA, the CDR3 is TGTGCCAGCAGCTTACGAGGATATGGGGGCATGGTCATGTTC.

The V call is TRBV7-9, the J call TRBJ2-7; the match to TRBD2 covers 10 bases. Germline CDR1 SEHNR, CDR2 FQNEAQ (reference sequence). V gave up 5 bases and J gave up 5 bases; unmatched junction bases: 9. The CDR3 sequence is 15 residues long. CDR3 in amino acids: CASSRGSGGHDEQYF. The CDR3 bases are TGTGCCAGCAGCAGAGGTAGCGGGGGGCACGACGAGCAGTACTTC.

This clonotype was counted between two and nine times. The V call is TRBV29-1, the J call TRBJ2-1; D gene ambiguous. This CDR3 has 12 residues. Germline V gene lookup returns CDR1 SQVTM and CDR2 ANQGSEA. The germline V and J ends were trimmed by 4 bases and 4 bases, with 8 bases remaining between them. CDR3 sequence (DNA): TGCAGCGTTGCTCCCGGGTACAATGAGCAGTTCTTC. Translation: CSVAPGYNEQFF.

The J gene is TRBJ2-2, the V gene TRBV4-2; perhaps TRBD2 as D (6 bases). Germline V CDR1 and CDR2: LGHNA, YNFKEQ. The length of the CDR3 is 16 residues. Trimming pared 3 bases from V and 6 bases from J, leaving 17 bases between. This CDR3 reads CASSQRAGQTPGELFF. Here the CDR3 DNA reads TGTGCCAGCAGCCAGAGGGCGGGGCAAACCCCCGGGGAGCTGTTTTTT.

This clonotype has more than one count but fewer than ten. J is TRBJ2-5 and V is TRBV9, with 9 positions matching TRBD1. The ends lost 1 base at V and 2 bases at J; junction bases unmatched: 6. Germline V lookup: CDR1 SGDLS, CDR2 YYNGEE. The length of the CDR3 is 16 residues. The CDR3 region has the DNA TGTGCCAGCAGCGTAAACCGGGGACAGGGACAAGAGACCCAGTACTTC. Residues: CASSVNRGQGQETQYF.

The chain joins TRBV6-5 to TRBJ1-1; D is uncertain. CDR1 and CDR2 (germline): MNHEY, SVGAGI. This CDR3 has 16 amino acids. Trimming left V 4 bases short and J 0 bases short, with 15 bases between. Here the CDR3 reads CASSLKTEGLNTEAFF. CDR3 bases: TGTGCCAGCAGTTTGAAAACAGAGGGCCTGAACACTGAAGCTTTCTTT.

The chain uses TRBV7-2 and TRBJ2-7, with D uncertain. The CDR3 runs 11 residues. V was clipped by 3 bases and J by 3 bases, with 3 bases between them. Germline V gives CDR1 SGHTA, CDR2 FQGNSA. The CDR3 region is CASSFDYEQYF. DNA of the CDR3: TGTGCCAGCAGCTTTGACTACGAGCAGTACTTC.

In DNA form, the CDR3 reads TGCAGCGTTGAAGCTAGCTGGAGCGAGACCCAGTACTTC. Its translation: CSVEASWSETQYF. The V gene is TRBV29-1, the J gene TRBJ2-5; D is perhaps TRBD2 (5 bases). Per the germline V gene, CDR1 is SQVTM and CDR2 is ANQGSEA. The V end lost 1 base, the J end lost 5 bases, and 11 bases lay between the germline ends. CDR3 size: 13 residues.

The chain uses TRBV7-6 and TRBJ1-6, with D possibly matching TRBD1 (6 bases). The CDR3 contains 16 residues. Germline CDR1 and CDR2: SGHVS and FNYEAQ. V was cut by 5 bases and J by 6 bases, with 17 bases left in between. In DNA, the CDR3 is TGTGCCAGCAGCCCCGAGGGGGGGCAAGTTAATTCACCCCTCCACTTT. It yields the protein CASSPEGGQVNSPLHF.

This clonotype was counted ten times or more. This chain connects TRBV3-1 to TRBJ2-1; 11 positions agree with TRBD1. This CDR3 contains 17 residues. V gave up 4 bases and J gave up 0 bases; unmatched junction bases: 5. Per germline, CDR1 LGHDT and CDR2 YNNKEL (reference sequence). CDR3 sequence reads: CASSLRTGGISYNEQFF. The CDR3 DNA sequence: TGTGCCAGCAGCCTCCGGACAGGGGGCATCTCCTACAATGAGCAGTTCTTC.

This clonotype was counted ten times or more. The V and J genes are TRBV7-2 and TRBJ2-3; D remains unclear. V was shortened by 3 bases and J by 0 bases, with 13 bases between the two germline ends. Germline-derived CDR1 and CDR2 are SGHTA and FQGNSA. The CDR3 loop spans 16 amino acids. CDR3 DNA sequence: TGTGCCAGCAGCTTCCCCACCCAGCGTAGCACAGATACGCAGTATTTT. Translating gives CASSFPTQRSTDTQYF.

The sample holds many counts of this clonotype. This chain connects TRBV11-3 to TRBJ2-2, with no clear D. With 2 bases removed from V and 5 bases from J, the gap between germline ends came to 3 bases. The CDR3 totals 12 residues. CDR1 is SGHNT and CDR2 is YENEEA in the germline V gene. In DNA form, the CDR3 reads TGTGCCAGCAGCTTAATGACCGGGGAGCTGTTTTTT. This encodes CASSLMTGELFF. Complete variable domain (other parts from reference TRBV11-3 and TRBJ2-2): EAGVVQSPRYKIIEKKQPVAFWCNPISGHNTLYWYLQNLGQGPELLIRYENEEAVDDSQLPKDRFSAERLKGVDSTLKIQPAELGDSAVYLCASSLMTGELFFGEGSRLTVL.

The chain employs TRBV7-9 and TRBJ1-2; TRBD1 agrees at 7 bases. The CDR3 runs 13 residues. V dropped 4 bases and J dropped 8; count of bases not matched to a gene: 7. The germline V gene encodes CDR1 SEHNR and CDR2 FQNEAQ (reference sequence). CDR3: CASSWRQGFGYTF. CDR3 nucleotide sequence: TGTGCCAGCAGCTGGCGACAGGGATTCGGCTACACCTTC.

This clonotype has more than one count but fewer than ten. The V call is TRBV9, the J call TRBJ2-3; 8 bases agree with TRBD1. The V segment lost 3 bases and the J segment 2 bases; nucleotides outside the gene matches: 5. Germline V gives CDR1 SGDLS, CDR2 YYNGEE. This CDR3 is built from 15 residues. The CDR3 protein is CASSAGTGVTDTQYF. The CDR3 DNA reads TGTGCCAGCAGCGCCGGGACAGGAGTCACAGATACGCAGTATTTT.

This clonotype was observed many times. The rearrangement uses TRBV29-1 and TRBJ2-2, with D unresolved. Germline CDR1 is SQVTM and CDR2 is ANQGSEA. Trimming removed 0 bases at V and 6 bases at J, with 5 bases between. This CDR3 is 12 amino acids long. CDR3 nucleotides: TGCAGCGTTGAAGACTTACCCGGGGAGCTGTTTTTT. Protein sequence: CSVEDLPGELFF.

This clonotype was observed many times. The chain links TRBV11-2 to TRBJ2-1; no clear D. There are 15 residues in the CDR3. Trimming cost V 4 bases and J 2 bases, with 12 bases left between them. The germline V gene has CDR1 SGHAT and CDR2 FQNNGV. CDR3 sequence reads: CASSSHRRTYNEQFF. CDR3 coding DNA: TGTGCCAGCAGCTCTCATAGACGTACCTACAATGAGCAGTTCTTC.

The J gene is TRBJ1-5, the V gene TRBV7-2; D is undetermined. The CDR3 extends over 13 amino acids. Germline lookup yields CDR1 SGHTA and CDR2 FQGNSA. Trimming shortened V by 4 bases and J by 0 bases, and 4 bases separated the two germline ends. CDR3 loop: CASSSYSNQPQHF. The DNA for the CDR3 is TGTGCCAGCAGCTCGTATAGCAATCAGCCCCAGCATTTT.

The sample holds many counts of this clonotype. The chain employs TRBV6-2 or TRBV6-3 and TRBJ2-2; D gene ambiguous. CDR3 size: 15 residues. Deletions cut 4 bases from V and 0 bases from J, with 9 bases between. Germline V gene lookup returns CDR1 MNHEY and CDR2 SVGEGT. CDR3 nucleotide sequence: TGTGCCAGCAGTTGGTCTCTCGCGAACACCGGGGAGCTGTTTTTT. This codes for CASSWSLANTGELFF.

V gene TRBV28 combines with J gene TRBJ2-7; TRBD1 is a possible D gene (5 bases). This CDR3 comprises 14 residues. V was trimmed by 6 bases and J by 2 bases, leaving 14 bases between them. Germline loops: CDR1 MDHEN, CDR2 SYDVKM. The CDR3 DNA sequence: TGTGCCAGCAGCCTGAGACAGTTAACCTACGAGCAGTACTTC. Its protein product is CASSLRQLTYEQYF.

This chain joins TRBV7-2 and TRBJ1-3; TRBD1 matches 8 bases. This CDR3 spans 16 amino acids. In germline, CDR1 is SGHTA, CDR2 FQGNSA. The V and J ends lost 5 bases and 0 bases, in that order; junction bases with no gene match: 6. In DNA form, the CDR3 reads TGTGCCAGCAGCCTAATAACAGGGGGCTCTGGAAACACCATATATTTT. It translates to CASSLITGGSGNTIYF. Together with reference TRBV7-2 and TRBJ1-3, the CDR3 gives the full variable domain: GAGVSQSPSNKVTEKGKDVELRCDPISGHTALYWYRQSLGQGLEFLIYFQGNSAPDKSGLPSDRFSAERTGGSVSTLTIQRTQQEDSAVYLCASSLITGGSGNTIYFGEGSWLTVV.

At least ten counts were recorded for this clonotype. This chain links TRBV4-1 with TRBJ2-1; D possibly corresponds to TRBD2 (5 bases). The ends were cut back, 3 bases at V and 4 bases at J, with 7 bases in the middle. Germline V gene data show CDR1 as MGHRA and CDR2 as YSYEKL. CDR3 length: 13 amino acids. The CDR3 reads CASSQTTYNEQFF. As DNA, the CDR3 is TGCGCCAGCAGCCAGACTACGTACAATGAGCAGTTCTTC.